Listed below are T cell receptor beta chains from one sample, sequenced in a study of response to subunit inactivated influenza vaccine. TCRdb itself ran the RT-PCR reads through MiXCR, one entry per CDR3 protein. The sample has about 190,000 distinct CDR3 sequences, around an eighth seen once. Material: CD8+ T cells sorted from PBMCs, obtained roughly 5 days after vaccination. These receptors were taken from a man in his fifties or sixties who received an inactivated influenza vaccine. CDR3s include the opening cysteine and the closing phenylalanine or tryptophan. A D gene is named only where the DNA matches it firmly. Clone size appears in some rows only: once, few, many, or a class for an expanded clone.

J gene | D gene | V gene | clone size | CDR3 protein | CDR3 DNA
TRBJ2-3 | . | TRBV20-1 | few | CSAIRPDTDTQYF | TGCAGTGCTATAAGGCCTGACACAGATACGCAGTATTTT
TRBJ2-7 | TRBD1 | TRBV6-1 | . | CASSPTRTGRNEQYF | TGTGCCAGCAGTCCTACCAGGACAGGGAGGAACGAGCAGTACTTC
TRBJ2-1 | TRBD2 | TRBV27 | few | CASSLSTSGSYNEQFF | TGTGCCAGCAGTTTATCGACTAGCGGGAGTTACAATGAGCAGTTCTTC
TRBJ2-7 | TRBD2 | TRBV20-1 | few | CSARTFPRGSSYEQYF | TGCAGTGCTAGAACTTTCCCTCGCGGGAGCTCCTACGAGCAGTACTTC
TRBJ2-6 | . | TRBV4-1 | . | CASSQVGANVLTF | TGCGCCAGCAGCCAAGTCGGGGCCAACGTCCTGACTTTC
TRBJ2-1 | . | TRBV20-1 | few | CSARDLGNEYNEQFF | TGCAGTGCTAGAGATTTGGGGAACGAATACAATGAGCAGTTCTTC
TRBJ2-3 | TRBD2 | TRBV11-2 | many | CASSLAGGADTQYF | TGTGCCAGCAGCTTAGCGGGGGGGGCAGATACGCAGTATTTT
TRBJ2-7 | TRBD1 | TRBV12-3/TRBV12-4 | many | CASSPGQFSYEQYF | TGTGCCAGCAGCCCGGGACAGTTTTCCTACGAGCAGTACTTC
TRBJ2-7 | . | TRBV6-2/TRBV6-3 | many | CASSYSSYEQYF | TGTGCCAGCAGCTATAGCTCCTACGAGCAGTACTTC
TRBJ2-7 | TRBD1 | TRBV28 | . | CASTLGGASYEQYF | TGTGCCAGCACCTTAGGGGGCGCAAGCTACGAGCAGTACTTC
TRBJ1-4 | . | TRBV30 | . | CAWGQYNEKLFF | TGTGCCTGGGGACAGTACAATGAAAAACTGTTTTTT
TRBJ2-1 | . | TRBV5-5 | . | CASSLADLVYNEQFF | TGTGCCAGCAGCTTGGCCGATTTAGTATACAATGAGCAGTTCTTC
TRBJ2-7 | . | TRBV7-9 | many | CASSLGQVYEQYF | TGTGCCAGCAGCTTGGGGCAGGTTTACGAGCAGTACTTC
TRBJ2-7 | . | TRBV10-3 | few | CAISPSTGPSYEQYF | TGTGCCATCAGTCCTTCGACAGGACCCTCCTACGAGCAGTACTTC
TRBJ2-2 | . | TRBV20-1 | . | CSATRGRENTGELFF | TGCAGTGCTACCCGAGGTCGCGAGAACACCGGGGAGCTGTTTTTT
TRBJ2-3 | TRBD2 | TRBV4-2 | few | CASSQDFIAGVSTDTQYF | TGTGCCAGCAGCCAAGATTTCATAGCGGGAGTGAGCACAGATACGCAGTATTTT
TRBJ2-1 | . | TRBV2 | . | CASNWRGDYNEQFF | TGTGCCAGCAACTGGCGGGGAGACTACAATGAGCAGTTCTTC
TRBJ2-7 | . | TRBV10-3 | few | CAISGPGLGEQYF | TGTGCCATCAGCGGACCGGGTCTGGGGGAGCAGTACTTC
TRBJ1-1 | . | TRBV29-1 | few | CSVVVVEAFF | TGCAGCGTTGTGGTTGTAGAAGCTTTCTTT
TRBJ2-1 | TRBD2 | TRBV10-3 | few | CAISGSSGGAFNEQFF | TGTGCCATCAGTGGATCTAGCGGGGGGGCGTTCAATGAGCAGTTCTTC
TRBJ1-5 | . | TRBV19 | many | CASQKQWGNQPQHF | TGTGCCAGTCAAAAACAGTGGGGGAATCAGCCCCAGCATTTT
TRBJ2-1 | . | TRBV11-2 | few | CASSFGSGTGNSYNEQFF | TGTGCCAGCAGCTTTGGTAGCGGGACAGGAAACTCCTACAATGAGCAGTTCTTC
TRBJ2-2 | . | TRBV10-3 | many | CAISDTGELFF | TGTGCCATCAGTGACACCGGGGAGCTGTTTTTT
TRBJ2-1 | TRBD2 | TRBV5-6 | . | CASSLGASGSYNEQFF | TGTGCCAGCAGCTTGGGGGCTAGCGGCTCCTACAATGAGCAGTTCTTC
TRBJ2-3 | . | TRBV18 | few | CASSPTFSTSTDTQYF | TGTGCCAGCTCACCAACGTTTTCAACTAGCACAGATACGCAGTATTTT
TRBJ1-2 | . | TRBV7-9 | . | CASRHGQSYVYTF | TGTGCCAGCAGACATGGACAGTCCTATGTCTACACCTTC
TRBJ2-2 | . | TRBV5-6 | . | CASTRDTGELFF | TGTGCCAGCACGCGGGACACCGGGGAGCTGTTTTTT
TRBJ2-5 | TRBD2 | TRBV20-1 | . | CSARDFRGGLAGGTYQETQYF | TGCAGTGCTAGAGACTTTCGGGGGGGACTAGCGGGAGGGACGTACCAAGAGACCCAGTACTTC
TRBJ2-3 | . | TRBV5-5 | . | CASSLSDGGADTQYF | TGTGCCAGCAGCTTGTCGGACGGTGGGGCAGATACGCAGTATTTT
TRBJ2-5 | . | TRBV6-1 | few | CASARGYGEETQYF | TGTGCCAGCGCAAGGGGATACGGGGAAGAGACCCAGTACTTC
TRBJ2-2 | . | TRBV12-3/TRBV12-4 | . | CAGSDGAPGNTGELFF | TGTGCCGGATCCGATGGGGCTCCGGGGAACACCGGGGAGCTGTTTTTT
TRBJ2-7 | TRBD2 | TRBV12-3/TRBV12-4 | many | CASSLGGRYEQYF | TGTGCCAGCAGTTTGGGGGGGAGATACGAGCAGTACTTC
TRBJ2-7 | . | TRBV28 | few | CASTSLEGAYEQYF | TGTGCCAGCACCTCACTGGAGGGTGCCTACGAGCAGTACTTC
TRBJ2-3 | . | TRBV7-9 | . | CASNSGTDTQYF | TGTGCCAGCAATTCAGGCACAGATACGCAGTATTTT
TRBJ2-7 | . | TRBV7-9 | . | CASQGNSAYEQYF | TGTGCCAGCCAAGGGAATTCAGCCTACGAGCAGTACTTC
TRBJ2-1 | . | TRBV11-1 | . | CASSANQGFGLGSYNEQFF | TGTGCCAGCAGTGCGAATCAGGGGTTTGGGCTCGGGTCCTACAATGAGCAGTTCTTC
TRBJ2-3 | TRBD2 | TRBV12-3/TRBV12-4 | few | CASTGTSGGPVDTQYF | TGTGCCAGCACGGGGACTAGCGGGGGGCCTGTAGATACGCAGTATTTT
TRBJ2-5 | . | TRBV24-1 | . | CATSDLPVWGPETQYF | TGTGCCACCAGTGATTTGCCGGTTTGGGGACCGGAGACCCAGTACTTC
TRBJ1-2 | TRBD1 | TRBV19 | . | CASSIDQTGGADGYTF | TGTGCCAGTAGTATAGATCAGACAGGGGGCGCCGATGGCTACACCTTC
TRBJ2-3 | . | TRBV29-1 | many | CSVPPGSGTDTQYF | TGCAGCGTCCCCCCCGGCAGTGGCACAGATACGCAGTATTTT
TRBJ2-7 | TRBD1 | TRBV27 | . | CASSFGTGGHEQYF | TGTGCCAGCAGTTTCGGGACAGGGGGGCACGAGCAGTACTTC
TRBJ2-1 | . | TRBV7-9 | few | CASRAQGPYNEQFF | TGTGCCAGCAGGGCACAGGGCCCCTACAATGAGCAGTTCTTC
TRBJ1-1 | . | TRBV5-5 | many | CASSLGWTEAFF | TGTGCCAGCAGCCTCGGGTGGACTGAAGCTTTCTTT
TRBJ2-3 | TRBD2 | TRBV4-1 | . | CASSQVAGGGDTQYF | TGCGCCAGCAGCCAAGTAGCGGGGGGAGGGGATACGCAGTATTTT
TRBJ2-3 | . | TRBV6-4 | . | CASSENTAFTDTQYF | TGTGCCAGCAGTGAAAATACGGCATTCACAGATACGCAGTATTTT
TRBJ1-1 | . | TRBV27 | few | CASSFGTATEAFF | TGTGCCAGCAGTTTCGGAACAGCCACTGAAGCTTTCTTT
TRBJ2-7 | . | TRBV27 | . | CASSLGTGISYEQYF | TGTGCCAGCAGTTTAGGTACAGGTATCTCCTACGAGCAGTACTTC
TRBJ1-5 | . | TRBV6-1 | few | CASSHLLRGSDQPQHF | TGTGCCAGCAGCCACCTGCTGAGGGGATCGGATCAGCCCCAGCATTTT
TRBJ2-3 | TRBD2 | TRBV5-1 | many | CASSFPGLTGLAGAGDTQYF | TGCGCCAGCAGCTTCCCCGGACTGACCGGACTAGCGGGAGCTGGAGATACGCAGTATTTT
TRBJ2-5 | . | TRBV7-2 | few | CASSLGNSRRETQYF | TGTGCCAGCAGCTTAGGAAACAGCCGGAGGGAGACCCAGTACTTC
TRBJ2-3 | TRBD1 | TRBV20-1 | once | CSAHTRDRGSADTQYF | TGCAGTGCTCATACCCGGGACAGGGGTTCGGCAGATACGCAGTATTTT
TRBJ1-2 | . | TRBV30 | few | CAWSPFIGSYGYTF | TGTGCCTGGAGTCCGTTTATCGGAAGCTATGGCTACACCTTC
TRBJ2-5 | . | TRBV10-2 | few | CASMGWKETQYF | TGCGCCAGCATGGGGTGGAAAGAGACCCAGTACTTC
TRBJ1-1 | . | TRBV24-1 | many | CATSTRTNTEAFF | TGTGCCACCAGTACCCGGACTAACACTGAAGCTTTCTTT
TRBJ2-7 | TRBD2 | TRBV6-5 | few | CASTYSASGTYEQYF | TGTGCCAGCACTTACAGCGCTAGCGGAACCTACGAGCAGTACTTC
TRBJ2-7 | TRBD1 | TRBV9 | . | CASSTTGQGADEQYF | TGTGCCAGCAGCACTACGGGACAGGGGGCCGACGAGCAGTACTTC
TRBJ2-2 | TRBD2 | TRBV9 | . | CASSGSPSGRATGELFF | TGTGCCAGCAGCGGATCGCCCAGCGGGAGGGCCACCGGGGAGCTGTTTTTT
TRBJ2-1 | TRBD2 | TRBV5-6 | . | CASSVIAGGPYNEQFF | TGTGCCAGCAGCGTCATAGCGGGAGGGCCCTACAATGAGCAGTTCTTC
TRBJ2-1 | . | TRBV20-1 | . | CSARGVGEQFF | TGCAGTGCTAGGGGGGTGGGTGAGCAGTTCTTC